Presented here are 19 T cell receptor beta chains from one specimen sequenced in a study of Ad26.COV2.S vaccination and SARS-CoV-2 variants. TCRdb keeps only in-frame clones here, not all; method: immunoSEQ multiplex PCR. The table lists approximately 300,000 clones, roughly 84% of them singletons, with roughly 1.9% in the top ten. Treatment specified: approximately 18 received Ad26.COV2.S at low or high dose, single or two shots; 5 received placebo; per-sample allocation not given. Material that was analyzed had been drawn on day 63 after the first vaccine or placebo injection. Material: peripheral blood, obtained in a trial of Ad26.COV2.S vaccine versus placebo. The receptors derive from a person between 18 and 59 years old who received the Ad26.COV2.S COVID-19 vaccine or a placebo.

The chain uses TRBV4-3 and TRBJ1-3; tentatively, D is TRBD1 (6 bases). Between the trimmed V and J ends, which lost 0 bases and 4 bases, there was a span of 13 bases. Germline CDR1 is LGHNA and CDR2 is YSLEER. The CDR3 is 16 amino acids. CDR3 coding DNA: TGCGCCAGCAGCCAAGACAGGGGAGTAGGAGGAAACACCATATATTTT. This codes for CASSQDRGVGGNTIYF.

The CDR3 protein is CASSHPPGQGAGDEQYF. CDR3 bases: TGTGCCAGCAGCCATCCTCCGGGACAGGGGGCCGGCGACGAGCAGTACTTC. The V call is TRBV4-2, the J call TRBJ2-7; 12 nucleotides agree with TRBD1. V dropped 3 bases and J dropped 5; count of bases not matched to a gene: 11. Germline V lookup: CDR1 LGHNA, CDR2 YNFKEQ. The CDR3 covers 17 residues.

The table lists this clone with a few counts. This sample also contains other DNA sequences that code for the same CDR3. CDR3 nucleotide sequence: TGTGCCAGCAGTGAGACAGGGGGCAATCAGCCCCAGCATTTT. It is translated as CASSETGGNQPQHF. V gene TRBV2 combines with J gene TRBJ1-5; 8 bases align to TRBD1. V was clipped by 3 bases and J by 2 bases; unmatched bases: 0. Germline CDR1 reads SNHLY; CDR2 reads FYNNEI. CDR3 length: 14 residues.

This chain uses TRBV6-5 with TRBJ1-5; D possibly corresponds to TRBD1 (6 bases). CDR3 length: 15 residues. Per germline, CDR1 MNHEY and CDR2 SVGAGI. V was cut by 5 bases and J by 1 base, with 12 bases left in between. This CDR3 is CASSRGSLSNQPQHF. CDR3 coding DNA: TGTGCCAGCAGTAGGGGGTCCCTGAGCAATCAGCCCCAGCATTTT.

V usage is TRBV5-1 and J usage is TRBJ1-1, with D unresolved. V gave up 3 bases and J gave up 3 bases, with 15 bases separating them. The CDR3 extends over 15 amino acids. Germline CDR1 SGHRS, CDR2 YFSETQ. CDR3 coding DNA: TGCGCCAGCAGCTCATCCCCAGCTTCGGACACTGAAGCTTTCTTT. Its translation: CASSSSPASDTEAFF.

The rearrangement links TRBV6-6 to TRBJ1-4; tentatively, D is TRBD1 (5 bases). The germline V gene has CDR1 MNHNY and CDR2 SVGAGI (reference sequence). V gave up 5 bases and J gave up 8 bases, with 12 bases separating them. This CDR3 has 13 residues. The CDR3 sequence is CASSVPKGEKLFF. In DNA, the CDR3 is TGTGCCAGCAGTGTGCCCAAGGGGGAAAAACTGTTTTTT.

V usage is TRBV19 and J usage is TRBJ1-1; D is uncertain. Germline CDR1 and CDR2: LNHDA and SQIVND (reference sequence). The CDR3 is made up of 14 amino acids. V shed 1 base and J shed 3 bases, with 9 bases lying between them. The DNA for the CDR3 is TGTGCCAGTAGTATAGGTGGGTATGACACTGAAGCTTTCTTT. It yields the protein CASSIGGYDTEAFF. The whole variable domain, remainder taken from reference TRBV19 and TRBJ1-1, is DGGITQSPKYLFRKEGQNVTLSCEQNLNHDAMYWYRQDPGQGLRLIYYSQIVNDFQKGDIAEGYSVSREKKESFPLTVTSAQKNPTAFYLCASSIGGYDTEAFFGQGTRLTVV.

The rearrangement joins TRBV5-1 to TRBJ2-2, with D tentatively TRBD2 (5 bases). This CDR3 is 14 amino acids long. Germline V gene lookup returns CDR1 SGHRS and CDR2 YFSETQ. V was clipped by 6 bases and J by 5 bases, with 14 bases between them. CDR3 sequence: CASTSRRVTGELFF. The CDR3, as DNA: TGCGCCAGCACCTCCCGGCGGGTAACCGGGGAGCTGTTTTTT.

The CDR3 DNA follows: TGCGCCAGCAGCTTACCCCAGGTTAATCGCTACGAGCAGTACTTC. Amino acid sequence: CASSLPQVNRYEQYF. This chain uses TRBV5-1 with TRBJ2-7; unclear D gene. Germline V gene data show CDR1 as SGHRS and CDR2 as YFSETQ. This CDR3 comprises 15 residues. The V end was cut by 2 bases, the J end by 3 bases, with 15 bases between.

The genes are TRBV7-9 and TRBJ2-3; D is ambiguous. The CDR3 is made up of 13 amino acids. Germline V gene data show CDR1 as SEHNR and CDR2 as FQNEAQ (reference sequence). The V and J ends lost 1 base and 6 bases respectively, with 8 bases between them. The CDR3 reads CASSLDGLDTQYF. In DNA, the CDR3 is TGTGCCAGCAGCTTAGACGGTCTGGATACGCAGTATTTT.

The chain joins TRBV5-4 to TRBJ1-1, with 10 bases that match TRBD1. Looked up from germline, CDR1 is SGHNT and CDR2 is YYREEE (reference sequence). There are 17 residues in the CDR3. V was pared by 0 bases and J by 0 bases, with 5 bases of the junction left unmatched. Here the CDR3 reads CASSLGQGASLNTEAFF. In DNA, the CDR3 is TGTGCCAGCAGCTTGGGACAGGGGGCAAGCCTGAACACTGAAGCTTTCTTT.

This clone has just one count. The chain couples TRBV5-4 to TRBJ2-2, with 9 nucleotides matching TRBD1. The junction had 9 bases not matched to a gene; V was cut back by 4 bases and J by 8 bases. The V gene's germline CDR1 is SGHNT and CDR2 YYREEE (reference sequence). This CDR3 is built from 15 residues. The CDR3 nucleotides read TGTGCCAGCAGCCTGAAGACAGGGGGTTTTGGGGAGCTGTTTTTT. Translated: CASSLKTGGFGELFF.

V is TRBV6-2 or TRBV6-3 and J is TRBJ2-3; D possibly corresponds to TRBD2 (6 bases). Germline V CDR1 and CDR2: MNHEY, SVGEGT. CDR3 length equals 12 residues. Trimming left V 5 bases short and J 8 bases short, with 11 bases between. This chain's CDR3 is CASSLASGTQYF. The CDR3 nucleotides are TGTGCCAGCAGTCTAGCGTCGGGTACGCAGTATTTT.

The chain recombines TRBV4-1 with TRBJ2-7; no firm D call. V gave up 0 bases and J gave up 4 bases, with 7 bases separating them. Germline lookup yields CDR1 MGHRA and CDR2 YSYEKL. The CDR3 runs 13 residues. The CDR3 nucleotides are TGCGCCAGCAGCCAAGAGGGCCTGTACGAGCAGTACTTC. Encoded protein: CASSQEGLYEQYF.

This chain uses TRBV30 with TRBJ1-6; 7 positions match TRBD1. The CDR3 consists of 14 residues. V shed 3 bases, J shed 8 bases, and the junction held 7 bases outside the gene matches. Germline V gene sequence: CDR1 GTSNPN, CDR2 SVGIG (reference sequence). CDR3 amino acids: CAWRERQGHSPLHF. As DNA, the CDR3 is TGTGCCTGGAGAGAAAGACAGGGACATTCACCCCTCCACTTT.

In this sample, this clone turned up once. The chain carries TRBV19 and TRBJ1-2; 9 bases are a match to TRBD1. The ends lost 6 bases at V and 4 bases at J; junction bases unmatched: 9. The CDR3 sequence is 15 residues long. Germline loops: CDR1 LNHDA, CDR2 SQIVND (reference sequence). CDR3 in DNA: TGTGCCAGTAGCCTTGGGACAGGGTCTAGCTATGGCTACACCTTC. The encoded protein is CASSLGTGSSYGYTF.

This chain's CDR3 is CSVSRLAGGPSSQETQYF. The CDR3 DNA is TGCAGCGTTTCCAGACTAGCGGGGGGACCCTCCTCTCAAGAGACCCAGTACTTC. The V call is TRBV29-1, the J call TRBJ2-5; 13 bases align to TRBD2. CDR3 length: 18 amino acids. The germline V gene has CDR1 SQVTM and CDR2 ANQGSEA. With 5 bases clipped from V and 2 bases from J, the junction kept 14 bases outside the gene matches.

The chain recombines TRBV5-6 with TRBJ2-3, with D unresolved. V shed 5 bases and J shed 0 bases, with 10 bases lying between them. Germline CDR1 is SGHDT and CDR2 is YYEEEE. The CDR3 spans 14 residues. CDR3 amino acids: CASSSTRSTDTQYF. CDR3 nucleotides: TGTGCCAGCAGTTCGACCAGGAGCACAGATACGCAGTATTTT. The whole variable domain, remainder taken from reference TRBV5-6 and TRBJ2-3, is DAGVTQSPTHLIKTRGQQVTLRCSPKSGHDTVSWYQQALGQGPQFIFQYYEEEERQRGNFPDRFSGHQFPNYSSELNVNALLLGDSALYLCASSSTRSTDTQYFGPGTRLTVL.

The chain has TRBV10-2 and TRBJ2-7; TRBD2 might be the D (5 bases). Germline V lookup: CDR1 WSHSY, CDR2 SAAADI. The CDR3 length is 13 residues. The V gene lost 4 bases and the J gene lost 2 bases, with 9 bases spanning the gap. CDR3 amino acids: CASSAGNPYEQYF. In DNA form, the CDR3 reads TGCGCCAGCAGTGCGGGGAATCCCTACGAGCAGTACTTC.